The 32 T cell receptor beta chains below were found in one sample sequenced in a study of T-cell reconstitution after alpha-beta-depleted transplantation in children. Unique molecular identifiers tagged the TCRbeta library. Using its own MiXCR run on the PCR reads, TCRdb lists one record per CDR3 protein. This table holds about 190,000 distinct CDR3 sequences, around 10% found once. Sequencing used PBMCs, obtained before TCRalphabeta/CD19-depleted stem cell transplant. All receptors derive from a boy aged 2-15 years with acute myeloid leukemia, due to receive a stem cell transplant.

This chain uses TRBV11-2 with TRBJ2-1; TRBD2 matches 7 bases. The CDR3 has 16 residues. CDR1 SGHAT and CDR2 FQNNGV come from the germline V gene. Trimming removed 3 bases from V and 1 base from J; junction bases left unmatched: 6. The CDR3 DNA follows: TGTGCCAGCAGCTTGAGCGGGGCTCGATCCTACAATGAGCAGTTCTTC. This encodes CASSLSGARSYNEQFF.

This clonotype came up a few times. The chain has TRBV20-1 and TRBJ2-5; 11 bases are shared with TRBD2. V dropped 3 bases and J dropped 2; count of bases not matched to a gene: 11. The CDR3 is 17 residues long. Germline V gives CDR1 DFQATT, CDR2 SNEGSKA (reference sequence). CDR3 sequence: CSASPTTGLADQETQYF. In nucleotides, the CDR3 is TGCAGTGCTAGTCCTACGACGGGACTAGCGGATCAAGAGACCCAGTACTTC.

This clonotype was recorded many times. The CDR3 sequence: CASSLSGSIRSPLHF. CDR3 nucleotides: TGCGCCAGCAGCTTGTCCGGCTCTATTCGTTCACCCCTCCACTTT. The V and J genes are TRBV5-1 and TRBJ1-6, with D unclear. The CDR3 is made up of 15 amino acids. Trimming cost V 1 base and J 9 bases, with 14 bases left between them. The germline CDR1 and CDR2 sequences are SGHRS and YFSETQ. The entire variable domain, with the rest obtained from reference TRBV5-1 and TRBJ1-6, is as follows: KAGVTQTPRYLIKTRGQQVTLSCSPISGHRSVSWYQQTPGQGLQFLFEYFSETQRNKGNFPGRFSGRQFSNSRSEMNVSTLELGDSALYLCASSLSGSIRSPLHFGNGTRLTVT.

This rearrangement joins TRBV30 to TRBJ2-2; D unclear. V was cut by 4 bases and J by 4 bases, with 7 bases left in between. This CDR3 spans 12 amino acids. Germline-derived CDR1 and CDR2 are GTSNPN and SVGIG (reference sequence). The CDR3 loop is CAWKSVTGELFF. CDR3 bases: TGTGCCTGGAAGTCGGTCACCGGGGAGCTGTTTTTT.

There are many counts of this clonotype. The chain uses TRBV5-1 and TRBJ2-1; 10 nucleotides align to TRBD2. V gave up 1 base and J gave up 3 bases; unmatched junction bases: 4. Germline CDR1 and CDR2: SGHRS and YFSETQ. The CDR3 runs to 16 residues. CDR3 sequence reads: CASSLLASGGYNEQFF. CDR3 coding DNA: TGCGCCAGCAGCTTGCTGGCTAGCGGGGGCTACAATGAGCAGTTCTTC.

This clonotype was seen many times. The CDR3 here is CAKIRGSSYEQYV. Written as DNA, the CDR3 is TGTGCCAAAATCCGGGGGTCATCCTACGAGCAGTACGTC. This chain joins TRBV24-1 and TRBJ2-7; D possibly corresponds to TRBD2 (6 bases). V was trimmed by 11 bases and J by 1 base, leaving 14 bases between them. The CDR3 loop spans 13 amino acids. Germline-derived CDR1 and CDR2 are KGHDR and SFDVKD.

In this sample, this clonotype turned up many times. V usage is TRBV7-2 and J usage is TRBJ2-5; possibly TRBD2 for D (7 bases). Germline loops: CDR1 SGHTA, CDR2 FQGNSA. The length of the CDR3 is 17 residues. Trimming pared 5 bases from V and 5 bases from J, leaving 24 bases between. The CDR3: CASSRNRDRGAGETQYF. Here the CDR3 DNA reads TGTGCCAGCAGCCGAAACAGGGACCGGGGGGCCGGTGAGACCCAGTACTTC.

Within the sample, this clonotype is medium-sized. The chain has TRBV12-3 or TRBV12-4 and TRBJ2-5; TRBD2 might be the D (6 bases). The CDR3 totals 14 residues. Trimming stripped 3 bases from V and 4 bases from J, with 12 bases between. This chain's CDR3 is CASSFGGTGETQYF. DNA of the CDR3: TGTGCCAGCAGTTTCGGCGGGACGGGAGAGACCCAGTACTTC.

This clonotype was observed at least ten times. The chain joins TRBV20-1 to TRBJ2-6; the match to TRBD1 covers 10 bases. This CDR3 spans 19 amino acids. CDR1 and CDR2 (germline): DFQATT, SNEGSKA (reference sequence). V was pared by 0 bases and J by 2 bases, with 10 bases of the junction left unmatched. CDR3 in amino acids: CSARDSRDRGRTGANVLTF. The CDR3, as DNA: TGCAGTGCTAGAGATTCCCGGGACAGGGGAAGGACTGGGGCCAACGTCCTGACTTTC.

This clonotype was counted many times. J is TRBJ1-1 and V is TRBV2; no firm D call. The CDR3 has 15 residues. Germline V gene lookup returns CDR1 SNHLY and CDR2 FYNNEI. Trimming stripped 6 bases from V and 1 base from J, with 15 bases between. The CDR3 nucleotides are TGTGCCAGCAGGGCCTCCAGACACACGAACACTGAAGCTTTCTTT. This translates into CASRASRHTNTEAFF.

This clonotype was detected ten times or more. The chain recombines TRBV15 with TRBJ2-7; 7 nucleotides match TRBD2. CDR3 size: 17 residues. Germline CDR1 LNHNV, CDR2 YYDKDF (reference sequence). After removal of 0 bases from V and 4 bases from J, the junction contained 12 bases not matched to a gene. CDR3 sequence (DNA): TGTGCCACCAGCAGAGATGGGGGTAGCGGGCTACCTTACGAGCAGTACGTC. It translates to CATSRDGGSGLPYEQYV.

Ten or more counts support this clonotype. CDR3 in amino acids: CATRDVAYEQYV. In DNA, the CDR3 is TGTGCCACCAGGGACGTCGCCTACGAGCAGTACGTC. The chain has TRBV10-3 and TRBJ2-7; D assignment may be TRBD1 or TRBD2 (5 bases each). This CDR3 has 12 residues. Between the trimmed V and J ends, which lost 10 bases and 2 bases, there was a span of 12 bases. The germline CDR1 and CDR2 sequences are ENHRY and SYGVKD.

This clonotype showed up many times. V usage is TRBV11-2 and J usage is TRBJ2-1, with D uncertain. V lost 1 base to trimming and J lost 8 bases, with 15 bases between them. Germline values: CDR1 SGHAT, CDR2 FQNNGV. This CDR3 spans 15 amino acids. CDR3 bases: TGTGCCAGCAGCTTAGGGGCCGGTGAAGCGCATGAGCAGTTCTTC. Translation gives CASSLGAGEAHEQFF.

In the case of this clonotype: This may be a read error: a much more frequent sequence differs by one nucleotide. The chain has TRBV6-5 and TRBJ2-3, with a possible D match to TRBD2 (6 bases). V gave up 6 bases and J gave up 8 bases, with 9 bases separating them. The CDR3 is made up of 11 amino acids. Looked up from germline, CDR1 is MNHEY and CDR2 is SVGAGI. The DNA of the CDR3 is TGTGCCAGCAGACGGGGGAGTACGCAGTATTTT. As protein: CASRRGSTQYF.

This clonotype came up many times. This rearrangement joins TRBV27 to TRBJ2-7; TRBD2 aligns across 8 bases. Unmatched junction bases numbered 13, after V lost 4 bases and J lost 2 bases. The CDR3 has 17 residues. Germline V gene lookup returns CDR1 MNHEY and CDR2 SMNVEV (reference sequence). The CDR3 region is CASSSQLPTSGAYEQYF. The CDR3 coding sequence is TGTGCCAGCAGTTCCCAACTACCTACTAGCGGAGCCTACGAGCAGTACTTC.

In its sample, this clonotype was seen many times. The chain couples TRBV7-2 to TRBJ2-3, with D perhaps assigned TRBD1 or TRBD2 (5 bases each). CDR1 and CDR2 from the germline V gene are SGHTA and FQGNSA. This CDR3 is 17 amino acids long. V gave up 4 bases and J gave up 2 bases, with 19 bases separating them. In DNA form, the CDR3 reads TGTGCCAGCAGCTCGCCCCGGGGCCGTCCCACCACAGATACGCAGTATTTT. Translated: CASSSPRGRPTTDTQYF.

Ten or more counts support this clonotype. One base away lies a much larger clone, so this may be a sequencing read error. Because the CDR3 is missing its conserved closing phenylalanine or tryptophan, this is likely a read error. The chain combines TRBV27 with TRBJ1-5, with a possible D match to TRBD1 (6 bases). Germline CDR1 MNHEY, CDR2 SMNVEV (reference sequence). This CDR3 has 14 amino acids. Trimming removed 8 bases from V and 5 bases from J, with 16 bases in between. The CDR3 region is CASAPGGPDQPQHS. The CDR3 DNA follows: TGTGCCAGCGCCCCGGGGGGGCCGGATCAGCCCCAGCATTCT.

The table lists this clonotype with many counts. The chain uses TRBV28 and TRBJ2-1, with 8 bases that match TRBD2. This CDR3 contains 13 residues. Germline-derived CDR1 and CDR2 are MDHEN and SYDVKM. Germline trimming cut 3 bases from V and 8 bases from J; bases unmatched to any gene: 3. The CDR3 is CASSFLLADEQFF. In DNA form, the CDR3 reads TGTGCCAGCAGTTTCCTACTAGCGGATGAGCAGTTCTTC.

This clonotype was counted many times. The genes are TRBV10-3 and TRBJ2-1; 12 bases match TRBD2. V was clipped by 8 bases and J by 2 bases; unmatched bases: 1. Germline CDR1 ENHRY, CDR2 SYGVKD. This CDR3 spans 14 amino acids. Written as DNA, the CDR3 is TGTGCCATCTCTAGCGGGAGGGCCTACAATGAGCAGTTCTTC. Amino acids: CAISSGRAYNEQFF.

The table lists this clonotype with many counts. The chain carries TRBV4-2 and TRBJ2-3, with 11 positions matching TRBD2. V lost 1 base and J lost 0; bases outside the gene matches: 6. In germline, CDR1 is LGHNA, CDR2 YNFKEQ. This CDR3 comprises 18 residues. The CDR3 coding sequence is TGTGCCAGCAGCCAAGTGTTAGCGGGGGGGCTGAGCACAGATACGCAGTATTTT. Translated: CASSQVLAGGLSTDTQYF.

This clonotype has at least ten counts. The V gene is TRBV12-3 or TRBV12-4, the J gene TRBJ1-2; 9 bases map to TRBD1. J lost 4 bases, V lost 4 bases, and 7 bases had no gene match. The CDR3 runs 15 residues. The CDR3 nucleotides read TGTGCCAGCAGTTCCACACAGGGGGCGATCTATGGCTACACCTTC. Translating gives CASSSTQGAIYGYTF.

This clonotype was seen ten or more times. The rearrangement links TRBV5-1 to TRBJ1-1; D gene unclear. Germline-derived CDR1 and CDR2 are SGHRS and YFSETQ. Trimming removed 0 bases at V and 9 bases at J, with 12 bases between. The CDR3 is 13 residues long. For the CDR3, the DNA is TGCGCCAGCAGCTTGGTGTCCAAATCTAAAGCTTTCTTT. Its protein is CASSLVSKSKAFF.

This clonotype was recorded at least ten times. This chain joins TRBV12-3 or TRBV12-4 and TRBJ1-5; TRBD1 might be the D (5 bases). Trimming shortened V by 7 bases and J by 1 base, and 11 bases separated the two germline ends. This CDR3 contains 14 residues. CDR3 in DNA: TGTGCCAGCACCCCCCAGGGAAGCAATCAGCCCCAGCATTTT. The encoded protein is CASTPQGSNQPQHF.

This clonotype was observed at least ten times. The chain links TRBV20-1 to TRBJ1-6; D gene ambiguous. Germline CDR1 DFQATT, CDR2 SNEGSKA (reference sequence). V was cut by 6 bases and J by 12 bases, with 21 bases left in between. The CDR3 sequence is 14 residues long. The CDR3 nucleotides read TGCAGTGCAGTTGAAGACGGCATAATAGGACCCCTCCACTTT. It encodes CSAVEDGIIGPLHF.

This clonotype came up many times. The chain has TRBV7-2 and TRBJ1-6, with 7 positions matching TRBD1. In germline, CDR1 is SGHTA, CDR2 FQGNSA. The CDR3 extends over 14 amino acids. The V gene end was trimmed by 5 bases and the J gene end by 7 bases; junction bases not matched to a gene: 5. The CDR3 DNA reads TGTGCCAGCAGCAGACAGGGTCGGAATTCACCCCTCCACTTT. It encodes CASSRQGRNSPLHF.

There are many counts of this clonotype. The chain has TRBV12-3 or TRBV12-4 and TRBJ2-1; no clear D gene. V gave up 1 base and J gave up 8 bases, with 9 bases separating them. The CDR3 contains 13 residues. For the CDR3, the DNA is TGTGCCAGCAGTTTAGTTCGCTTCGATGAGCAGTTCTTC. Its translation is CASSLVRFDEQFF.

This clonotype was seen repeatedly, ten times or more. The chain employs TRBV29-1 and TRBJ2-1; D is possibly TRBD2 (6 bases). The CDR3 runs 16 residues. The germline V gene encodes CDR1 SQVTM and CDR2 ANQGSEA. Trimming took off 3 bases at V and 0 bases at J, with 15 bases between the two ends. The CDR3 nucleotides are TGCAGCGTTGACGAAGGTGCGGGGCGCTCCTACAATGAGCAGTTCTTC. The encoded protein is CSVDEGAGRSYNEQFF.

Ten or more counts support this clonotype. This rearrangement joins TRBV24-1 to TRBJ2-1; weak D call: TRBD1 (6 bases). Trimming removed 5 bases at V and 4 bases at J, with 17 bases between. The CDR3 is 16 amino acids. The V gene's germline CDR1 is KGHDR and CDR2 SFDVKD. The CDR3 is CATSGMTGPSYNEQFF. CDR3 nucleotide sequence: TGTGCCACCAGTGGCATGACAGGCCCCTCTTACAATGAGCAGTTCTTC.

Comments on this clonotype: Since a much larger clone is just one base distant, this may be a read error. The chain employs TRBV28 and TRBJ2-7; 10 bases align to TRBD1. The CDR3 consists of 13 residues. Germline V lookup: CDR1 MDHEN, CDR2 SYDVKM. CDR3 region: CARSPGQGGEQYF. CDR3 nucleotide sequence: TGTGCCCGCAGTCCCGGACAGGGGGGCGAGCAGTACTTC.

This clonotype was recorded at least ten times. This chain connects TRBV7-9 to TRBJ2-1; the D gene is possibly TRBD1 (7 bases). The CDR3 is made up of 15 amino acids. V lost 4 bases and J lost 1, with 11 bases in between. Germline lookup yields CDR1 SEHNR and CDR2 FQNEAQ (reference sequence). CDR3 in amino acids: CASSSGGISYNEQFF. The CDR3 DNA is TGTGCCAGCAGCTCAGGGGGGATATCCTACAATGAGCAGTTCTTC.

This clonotype has at least ten counts. The rearrangement links TRBV27 to TRBJ1-1; D gene unclear. This CDR3 contains 13 residues. Germline CDR1 and CDR2: MNHEY and SMNVEV (reference sequence). The ends were cut back, 7 bases at V and 4 bases at J, with 13 bases in the middle. The CDR3 spells CASMANSFTEAFF. The CDR3 bases are TGTGCCAGCATGGCAAATTCCTTCACTGAAGCTTTCTTT.

This clonotype showed up many times. This chain links TRBV6-5 with TRBJ1-1; possible D gene TRBD1, 6 bases. Looked up from germline, CDR1 is MNHEY and CDR2 is SVGAGI. There are 15 residues in the CDR3. Trimming removed 2 bases at V and 1 base at J, with 11 bases between. The CDR3 sequence is CASSYTGAPNTEAFF. CDR3 coding DNA: TGTGCCAGCAGTTACACGGGGGCTCCGAACACTGAAGCTTTCTTT.